One sample yielded the 25 T cell receptor beta chains listed below, sequenced in a study of CD8+ T cells in alopecia areata. Isolated RNA was reverse transcribed into cDNA used as the sequencing template. Assay: immunoSEQ multiplex PCR; the TCRdb copy retains only in-frame clones and omits some. The sample has roughly 220,000 clones, 35% to 40% seen once. Treatment given: oral pan-JAK inhibitor, 5-10 mg twice daily. Sequences were derived from CD4+ T cells sorted from blood, sampled between weeks 30 and 35, from a patient treated with tofacitinib. These receptors came from a human donor with alopecia areata.

This clone was seen a few times. The chain has TRBV7-9 and TRBJ1-3; possibly TRBD1 for D (6 bases). This CDR3 has 16 residues. Trimming stripped 7 bases from V and 0 bases from J, with 16 bases between. Germline V gives CDR1 SEHNR, CDR2 FQNEAQ (reference sequence). CDR3 nucleotides: TGTGCCAGCAAGGGCAGGGGAGTATCCTCTGGAAACACCATATATTTT. Its translation is CASKGRGVSSGNTIYF.

This clone was found a few times. The gene calls are TRBV29-1 and TRBJ2-7; D is uncertain. This CDR3 has 12 residues. Trimming stripped 4 bases from V and 2 bases from J, with 9 bases between. Germline CDR1 and CDR2: SQVTM and ANQGSEA. For the CDR3, the DNA is TGCAGCGTTGTAGGGCTAGCCTACGAGCAGTACTTC. Translating it yields CSVVGLAYEQYF.

The rearrangement links TRBV4-2 to TRBJ1-6; 8 bases fit TRBD1. With V trimmed by 0 bases and J by 7 bases, 5 bases remained unmatched. This CDR3 has 16 residues. Germline CDR1 is LGHNA and CDR2 is YNFKEQ. CDR3 region: CASSQDWTGSNSPLHF. Written as DNA, the CDR3 is TGTGCCAGCAGCCAAGATTGGACAGGGTCGAATTCACCCCTCCACTTT.

The chain has TRBV5-1 and TRBJ2-3; D is perhaps TRBD1 (6 bases). CDR1 is SGHRS and CDR2 is YFSETQ in the germline V gene. V was trimmed by 0 bases and J by 0 bases, leaving 8 bases between them. The CDR3 is 15 amino acids. The DNA of the CDR3 is TGCGCCAGCAGCTTGGACGGACAGAGCACAGATACGCAGTATTTT. Translated, it gives CASSLDGQSTDTQYF.

The table lists this clone with a count of one. The chain recombines TRBV7-8 with TRBJ2-1; TRBD2 is a possible D gene (5 bases). There are 16 residues in the CDR3. CDR1 is SGHVS and CDR2 is FQNEAQ in the germline V gene. Trimming took 6 bases from V and 1 from J, leaving 16 bases between them. The CDR3 DNA reads TGTGCCAGCAGGCTCAGCGGCCGCGGGTCCTACAATGAGCAGTTCTTC. The encoded protein is CASRLSGRGSYNEQFF.

The rearrangement uses TRBV6-1 and TRBJ2-7; 7 bases are shared with TRBD1. The germline V gene encodes CDR1 MNHNS and CDR2 SASEGT. This CDR3 has 12 amino acids. V dropped 7 bases and J dropped 3; count of bases not matched to a gene: 3. The CDR3 region is CASKGDSYEQYF. The DNA of the CDR3 is TGTGCCAGCAAGGGGGACAGCTACGAGCAGTACTTC.

The table lists this clone with a few counts. The rearrangement links TRBV5-1 to TRBJ1-2, with D maybe TRBD1 (5 bases). V was trimmed by 0 bases and J by 5 bases, leaving 11 bases between them. The germline V gene encodes CDR1 SGHRS and CDR2 YFSETQ. The CDR3 has 14 residues. CDR3 bases: TGCGCCAGCAGCTTGGGGACGGGACCATATGGCTACACCTTC. Residues: CASSLGTGPYGYTF.

Many counts were recorded for this clone. This chain joins TRBV7-3 and TRBJ2-3; weak D call: TRBD1 (5 bases). The germline gives CDR1 SGHTA, CDR2 FQGTGA. This CDR3 spans 14 amino acids. Trimming stripped 3 bases from V and 1 base from J, with 8 bases between. The CDR3 DNA is TGTGCCAGCAGCTTTCAGGGTGGCACAGATACGCAGTATTTT. Amino acid sequence: CASSFQGGTDTQYF.

This sequence joins TRBV4-2 and TRBJ2-3; TRBD2 matches at 8 bases. CDR3 length: 16 residues. V lost 5 bases, J lost 1 base, and 8 bases stayed unmatched. From germline, CDR1 is LGHNA and CDR2 YNFKEQ. The CDR3 nucleotides read TGTGCCAGCAGCTATAGCGGGGCCGGGGGCACAGATACGCAGTATTTT. Translating gives CASSYSGAGGTDTQYF.

This clone showed up just a few times. The sample holds other DNA sequences that translate to the same CDR3. The chain uses TRBV6-5 and TRBJ2-1; a weak D match, TRBD2 (6 bases). Germline CDR1 and CDR2: MNHEY and SVGAGI. This CDR3 region has 12 residues. Trimming pared 6 bases from V and 9 bases from J, leaving 12 bases between. CDR3 DNA sequence: TGTGCCAGCAGCCGACTAGACGCTGAGCAGTTCTTC. It translates to CASSRLDAEQFF.

This sequence joins TRBV6-5 and TRBJ2-5, with TRBD1 matching over 11 bases. CDR1 and CDR2 from the germline V gene are MNHEY and SVGAGI. Trimming took 6 bases from V and 5 from J; bases not matched to a gene: 2. The CDR3 sequence is 13 residues long. The CDR3 nucleotides are TGTGCCAGCAGGAGGGACAGGGGGGAGACCCAGTACTTC. Translated: CASRRDRGETQYF.

Points on this clone: The junction differs from germline at one of its ends, possibly a read error. This chain joins TRBV7-7 and TRBJ2-3; D unresolved. Germline-derived CDR1 and CDR2 are SSHAT and FNYEAQ (reference sequence). The CDR3 has 13 amino acids. The CDR3 DNA follows: TGTGCTAGCAGCTTAGCAGGTTCAGATACGCAGTATTTT. This gives the protein CASSLAGSDTQYF.

Details on this clone: Other nucleotide sequences from this sample produce the same CDR3. The chain links TRBV5-1 to TRBJ2-2; the D gene is possibly TRBD1 (6 bases). From germline, CDR1 is SGHRS and CDR2 YFSETQ. The CDR3 runs to 14 residues. Trimming left V 6 bases short and J 0 bases short, with 9 bases between. The CDR3 is CASKGGTNTGELFF. The CDR3 DNA follows: TGCGCCAGCAAAGGGGGTACGAACACCGGGGAGCTGTTTTTT.

This clone showed up just a few times. The chain uses TRBV6-6 and TRBJ2-4; D not resolved. Germline V gives CDR1 MNHNY, CDR2 SVGAGI (reference sequence). V lost 0 bases and J 1 base, leaving 10 bases between the germline ends. CDR3 length: 16 amino acids. The CDR3 DNA reads TGTGCCAGCAGTTACTCGGGTCACCCTGCCAAAAACATTCAGTACTTC. Residues: CASSYSGHPAKNIQYF.

The V and J genes are TRBV7-8 and TRBJ2-7; the D gene could be TRBD1 or TRBD2 (6 bases each). This CDR3 contains 15 residues. Per germline, CDR1 SGHVS and CDR2 FQNEAQ. V lost 5 bases and J 3 bases, leaving 17 bases between the germline ends. CDR3 protein: CASSKGGRSYYEQYF. The CDR3 coding sequence is TGTGCCAGCAGCAAAGGGGGGCGATCCTACTACGAGCAGTACTTC.

The chain's CDR3 is CASSLAATTNEKLFF. The CDR3 coding sequence is TGCGCCAGCAGCTTGGCAGCGACAACTAATGAAAAACTGTTTTTT. The chain employs TRBV5-1 and TRBJ1-4; D is uncertain. This CDR3 contains 15 residues. With 0 bases removed from V and 0 bases from J, the gap between germline ends came to 6 bases. Germline lookup yields CDR1 SGHRS and CDR2 YFSETQ.

The chain carries TRBV30 and TRBJ2-7; perhaps TRBD1 as D (5 bases). The V gene lost 3 bases and the J gene lost 2 bases, with 8 bases spanning the gap. CDR1 GTSNPN and CDR2 SVGIG come from the germline V gene (reference sequence). The CDR3 length is 12 residues. The DNA for the CDR3 is TGTGCCTGGAGCGAGGACACCTACGAGCAGTACTTC. Translating gives CAWSEDTYEQYF.

The chain carries TRBV4-2 and TRBJ2-1; TRBD1 agrees at 7 bases. Germline values: CDR1 LGHNA, CDR2 YNFKEQ. With V trimmed by 4 bases and J by 3 bases, 6 bases remained unmatched. The CDR3 totals 15 residues. The CDR3 is CASSPTGQHYNEQFF. The CDR3 DNA sequence: TGTGCCAGCAGCCCGACAGGGCAACACTACAATGAGCAGTTCTTC.

The rearrangement joins TRBV19 to TRBJ1-5; D is possibly TRBD1 (6 bases). CDR3 size: 13 residues. Germline CDR1 is LNHDA and CDR2 is SQIVND (reference sequence). Trimming pared 10 bases from V and 5 bases from J, leaving 15 bases between. CDR3 sequence (DNA): TGTGCCACAAATCGGGGGGGGCATCAGCCCCAGCATTTT. It translates to CATNRGGHQPQHF.

The rearrangement joins TRBV4-2 to TRBJ2-1; TRBD2 agrees at 13 bases. Trimming removed 3 bases from V and 8 bases from J; junction bases left unmatched: 7. Germline assignment: CDR1 LGHNA and CDR2 YNFKEQ. This CDR3 is built from 16 residues. In DNA form, the CDR3 reads TGTGCCAGCAGCCAGGAACTAGCGGGAGGGTTCGATGAGCAGTTCTTC. Protein sequence: CASSQELAGGFDEQFF.

The chain links TRBV9 to TRBJ2-5, with 8 positions matching TRBD1. The CDR3 is made up of 13 amino acids. Germline V gives CDR1 SGDLS, CDR2 YYNGEE. V lost 3 bases and J lost 5; bases outside the gene matches: 3. CDR3 residues: CASSGTGSETQYF. The CDR3 nucleotides are TGTGCCAGCAGCGGGACAGGGAGTGAGACCCAGTACTTC.

The chain employs TRBV15 and TRBJ2-3, with D perhaps TRBD2 (7 bases). The germline CDR1 and CDR2 sequences are LNHNV and YYDKDF (reference sequence). The CDR3 extends over 17 amino acids. The germline V and J ends were trimmed by 5 bases and 1 base, with 19 bases remaining between them. The DNA of the CDR3 is TGTGCCACCAGCGAACCTAGGGGGGGGTCCGGCACAGATACGCAGTATTTT. It yields the protein CATSEPRGGSGTDTQYF.

This clone was recorded once. J is TRBJ1-2 and V is TRBV5-4; 7 bases line up with TRBD1. V dropped 6 bases and J dropped 1; count of bases not matched to a gene: 6. CDR3 length: 14 residues. Germline V gene sequence: CDR1 SGHNT, CDR2 YYREEE (reference sequence). CDR3 protein: CASKMGQSNYGYTF. The CDR3 DNA reads TGTGCCAGCAAGATGGGACAGAGTAACTATGGCTACACCTTC.

The chain has TRBV5-1 and TRBJ1-1; D gene ambiguous. V lost 3 bases to trimming and J lost 1 base, with 10 bases between them. This CDR3 is built from 14 residues. Germline lookup yields CDR1 SGHRS and CDR2 YFSETQ. CDR3 region: CASSSQATNTEAFF. As DNA, the CDR3 is TGCGCCAGCAGCTCTCAGGCCACGAACACTGAAGCTTTCTTT.

The chain employs TRBV5-1 and TRBJ2-7, with 15 bases matching TRBD2. In germline, CDR1 is SGHRS, CDR2 YFSETQ. There are 17 residues in the CDR3. Trimming took 4 bases from V and 6 from J; bases not matched to a gene: 11. CDR3 sequence reads: CASSPGLAGGYVGEQYF. The CDR3 coding sequence is TGCGCCAGCAGCCCGGGACTAGCGGGAGGATATGTCGGCGAGCAGTACTTC.